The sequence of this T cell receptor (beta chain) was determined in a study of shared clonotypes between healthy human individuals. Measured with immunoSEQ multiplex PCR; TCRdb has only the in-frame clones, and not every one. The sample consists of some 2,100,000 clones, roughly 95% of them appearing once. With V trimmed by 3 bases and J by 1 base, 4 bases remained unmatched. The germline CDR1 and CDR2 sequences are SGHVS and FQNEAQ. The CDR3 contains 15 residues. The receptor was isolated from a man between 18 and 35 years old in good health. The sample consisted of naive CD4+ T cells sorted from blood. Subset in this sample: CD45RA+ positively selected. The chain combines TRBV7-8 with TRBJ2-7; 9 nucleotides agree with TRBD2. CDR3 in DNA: TGTGCCAGCAGCTTGGCGGGAGGGTGGTCCTACGAGCAGTACTTC. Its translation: CASSLAGGWSYEQYF. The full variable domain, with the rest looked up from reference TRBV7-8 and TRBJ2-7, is GAGVSQSPRYKVAKRGQDVALRCDPISGHVSLFWYQQALGQGPEFLTYFQNEAQLDKSGLPSDRFFAERPEGSVSTLKIQRTQQEDSAVYLCASSLAGGWSYEQYFGPGTRLTVT.